Included here is one TCR beta chain sequence, with context. Germline is not matched at one junction end, which may reflect a read error. The sample holds other DNA sequences that translate to the same CDR3. The repertoire was sequenced with immunoSEQ multiplex PCR; TCRdb's copy has only in-frame clones and lacks some. The profile shows over 100,000 clones, roughly 79% of them singletons. Germline V gives CDR1 SGDLS, CDR2 YYNGEE. The CDR3 loop spans 16 amino acids. The sample is drawn from a study of blood T cell repertoires in COVID-19. For the study at large: Whether acute or convalescent, the COVID-19 samples came from the United States, Italy and Spain. PBMCs, B-cell-depleted T cells, or T cells provided the cDNA or gDNA that made up the material.

Material: peripheral blood. The chain has TRBV9 and TRBJ2-1; the match to TRBD2 covers 7 bases. The receptor's source is a woman aged 55-75 years with active or convalescent COVID-19. The CDR3 DNA sequence: TGTGCCAGCAGCGTAACGCTGGGGGGACTAATCAATGAACAGTTCTTC. This translates into CASSVTLGGLINEQFF.